This T cell receptor (beta chain) was profiled in a study of T cell changes during pregnancy in multiple sclerosis (dated by TCRdb to about 2019). About the investigation overall: Changes in the T cell repertoire over the course of pregnancy were examined in this study in women with multiple sclerosis.

This clone was picked up one time. Its antigen is currently not known. Base qualities are not at hand, and no much larger clone is one base apart. The receptor library was made with the immunoSEQ multiplex PCR assay. Sourced from immuneACCESS, this table was stored by TCRdb with only in-frame sequences that have V and J called. A share of the clones is absent; for the studies checked, an unresolved V gene accounts for under half, and the remainder has no known explanation. This sample comprises about 75,000 clones, 90% to 95% of them detected only once. The ten largest clones represent more than 0.12% of the sample. The sequence was collected from a female donor with multiple sclerosis, enrolled in a pregnancy study. This sample comprised CD4+ T cells from peripheral blood mononuclear cells, obtained after pregnancy.

CDR3 loop: CASSQGQGPTDTQYF. In nucleotide form, the sequence is TGCGCCAGCAGCCAAGGACAGGGGCCAACAGATACGCAGTATTTT. Recombination linked TRBV4-3 to TRBJ2-3; 8 bases in the middle match TRBD1. The junction shows trimming of 1 base on V and 3 bases on J, and the gene matches do not reach 3 bases of it. According to the germline V gene, CDR1 reads LGHNA and CDR2 reads YSLEER. From its cysteine to its phenylalanine, the CDR3 spans 15 amino acids. Only CDR3 DNA is held: 45 bases, read in frame from base 1.